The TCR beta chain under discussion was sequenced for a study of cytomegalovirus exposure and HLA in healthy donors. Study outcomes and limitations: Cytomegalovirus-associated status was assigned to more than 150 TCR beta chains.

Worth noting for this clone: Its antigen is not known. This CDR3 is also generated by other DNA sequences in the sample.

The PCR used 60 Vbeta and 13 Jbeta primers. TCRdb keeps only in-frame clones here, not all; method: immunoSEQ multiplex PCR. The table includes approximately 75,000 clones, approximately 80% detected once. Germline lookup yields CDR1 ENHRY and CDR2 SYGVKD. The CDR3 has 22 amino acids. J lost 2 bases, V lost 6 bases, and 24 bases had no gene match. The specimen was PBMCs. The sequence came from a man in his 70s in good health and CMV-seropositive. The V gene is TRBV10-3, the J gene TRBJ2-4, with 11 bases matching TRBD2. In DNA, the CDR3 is TGTGCCATCAGCCCGGGGACAGGAAGGTTGGTAGCGGGAGGGCCGACCAAAAACATTCAGTACTTC. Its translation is CAISPGTGRLVAGGPTKNIQYF.